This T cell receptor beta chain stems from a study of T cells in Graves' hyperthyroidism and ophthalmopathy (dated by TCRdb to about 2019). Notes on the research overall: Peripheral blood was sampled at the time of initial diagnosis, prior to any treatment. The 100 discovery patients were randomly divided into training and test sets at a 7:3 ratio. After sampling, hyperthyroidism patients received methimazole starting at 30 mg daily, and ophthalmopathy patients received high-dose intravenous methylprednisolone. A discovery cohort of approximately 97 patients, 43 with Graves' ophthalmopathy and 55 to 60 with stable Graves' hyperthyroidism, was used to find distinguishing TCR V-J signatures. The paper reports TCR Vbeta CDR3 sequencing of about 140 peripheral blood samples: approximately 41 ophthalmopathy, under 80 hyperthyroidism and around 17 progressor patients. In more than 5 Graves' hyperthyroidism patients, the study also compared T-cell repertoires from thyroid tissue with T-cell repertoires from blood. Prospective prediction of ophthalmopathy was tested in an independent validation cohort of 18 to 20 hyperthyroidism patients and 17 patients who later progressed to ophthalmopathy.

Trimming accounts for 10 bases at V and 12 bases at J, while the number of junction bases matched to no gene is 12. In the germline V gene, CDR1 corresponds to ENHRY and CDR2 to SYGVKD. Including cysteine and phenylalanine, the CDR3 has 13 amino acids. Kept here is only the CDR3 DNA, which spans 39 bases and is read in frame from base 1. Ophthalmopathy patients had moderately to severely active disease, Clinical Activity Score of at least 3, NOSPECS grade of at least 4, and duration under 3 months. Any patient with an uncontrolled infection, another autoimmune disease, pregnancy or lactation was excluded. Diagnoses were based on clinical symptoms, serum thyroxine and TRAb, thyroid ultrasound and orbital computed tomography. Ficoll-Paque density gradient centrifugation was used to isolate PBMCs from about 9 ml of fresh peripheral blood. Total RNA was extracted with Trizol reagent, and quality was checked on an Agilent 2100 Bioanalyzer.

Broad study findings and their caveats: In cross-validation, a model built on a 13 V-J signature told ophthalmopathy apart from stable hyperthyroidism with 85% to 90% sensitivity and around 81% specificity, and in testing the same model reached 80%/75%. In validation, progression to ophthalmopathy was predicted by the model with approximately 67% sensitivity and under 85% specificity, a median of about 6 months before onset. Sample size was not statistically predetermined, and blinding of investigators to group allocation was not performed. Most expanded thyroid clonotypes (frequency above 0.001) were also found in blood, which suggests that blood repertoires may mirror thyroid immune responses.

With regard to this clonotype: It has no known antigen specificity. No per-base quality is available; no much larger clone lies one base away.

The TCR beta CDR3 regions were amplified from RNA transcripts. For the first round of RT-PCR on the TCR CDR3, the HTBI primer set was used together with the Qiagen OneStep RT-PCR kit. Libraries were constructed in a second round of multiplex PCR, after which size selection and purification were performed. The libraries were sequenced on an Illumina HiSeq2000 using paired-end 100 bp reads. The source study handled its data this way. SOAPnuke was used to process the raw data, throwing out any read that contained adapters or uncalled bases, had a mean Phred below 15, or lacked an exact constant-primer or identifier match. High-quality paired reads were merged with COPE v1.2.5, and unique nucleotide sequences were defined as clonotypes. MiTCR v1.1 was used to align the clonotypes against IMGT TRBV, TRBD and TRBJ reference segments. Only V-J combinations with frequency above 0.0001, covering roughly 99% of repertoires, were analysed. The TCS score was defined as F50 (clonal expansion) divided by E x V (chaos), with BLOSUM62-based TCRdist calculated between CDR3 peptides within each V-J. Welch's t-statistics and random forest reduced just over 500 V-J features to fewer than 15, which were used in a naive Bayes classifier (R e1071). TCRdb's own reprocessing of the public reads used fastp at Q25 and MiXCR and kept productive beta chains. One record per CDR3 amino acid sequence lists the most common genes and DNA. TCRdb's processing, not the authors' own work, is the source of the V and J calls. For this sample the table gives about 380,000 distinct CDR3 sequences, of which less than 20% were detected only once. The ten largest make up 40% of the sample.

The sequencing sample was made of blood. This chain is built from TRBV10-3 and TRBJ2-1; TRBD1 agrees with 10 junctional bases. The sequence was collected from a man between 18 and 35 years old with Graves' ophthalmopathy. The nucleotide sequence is TGTGCCAGTACCGGGACAGGGGTGAAAATGCAGTTCTTC. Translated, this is CASTGTGVKMQFF.